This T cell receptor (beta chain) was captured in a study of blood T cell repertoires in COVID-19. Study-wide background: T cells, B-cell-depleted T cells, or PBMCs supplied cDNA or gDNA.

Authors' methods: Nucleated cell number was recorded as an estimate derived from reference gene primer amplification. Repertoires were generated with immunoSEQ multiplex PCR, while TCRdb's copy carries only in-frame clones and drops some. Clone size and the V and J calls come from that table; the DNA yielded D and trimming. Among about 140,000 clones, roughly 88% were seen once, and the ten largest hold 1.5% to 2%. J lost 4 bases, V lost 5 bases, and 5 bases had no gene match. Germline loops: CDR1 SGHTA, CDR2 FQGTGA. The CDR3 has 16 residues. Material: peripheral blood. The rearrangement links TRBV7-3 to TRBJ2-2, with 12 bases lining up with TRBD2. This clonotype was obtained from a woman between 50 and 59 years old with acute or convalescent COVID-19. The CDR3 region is CASSAGLAGPTGELFF. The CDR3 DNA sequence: TGTGCCAGCAGCGCCGGACTAGCGGGGCCCACCGGGGAGCTGTTTTTT. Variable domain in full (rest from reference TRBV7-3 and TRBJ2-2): GAGVSQTPSNKVTEKGKYVELRCDPISGHTALYWYRQSLGQGPEFLIYFQGTGAADDSGLPNDRFFAVRPEGSVSTLKIQRTERGDSAVYLCASSAGLAGPTGELFFGEGSRLTVL.